This TCR beta chain was recovered during a study of shared clonotypes between healthy human individuals. Study results and caveats: Generally, estimated richness proved larger in naive subsets than it did in memory subsets.

Replicate PCRs from sorted subsets contained roughly 200 ng DNA, which is some 30,000 T cell genomes. Only in-frame clones appear in the TCRdb table, and some are missing; sequencing was by immunoSEQ multiplex PCR. In the table there are about 2.4 million clones, 80% to 95% of which are singletons. Researchers partitioned CD4+ cells into CD45RA+ naive and CD45RA-negative memory subsets. Trimming removed 6 bases at V and 7 bases at J, with 15 bases between. The length of the CDR3 is 13 residues. Germline V gene sequence: CDR1 MNHEY, CDR2 SVGAGI. In regard to this clone: The antigen is undetermined.

The rearrangement links TRBV6-5 to TRBJ2-5; no clear D gene. The sequence derives from a man younger than 35 in good health. Some clones in this sample may be carry-over from other donors' samples. The sequenced sample was naive CD4+ T cells from PBMCs. Subset denoted: CD45RA+ positively selected. In nucleotides, the CDR3 is TGTGCCAGCAGAGTTCCAGGAGAAGGGACCCAGTACTTC. Translating it yields CASRVPGEGTQYF.